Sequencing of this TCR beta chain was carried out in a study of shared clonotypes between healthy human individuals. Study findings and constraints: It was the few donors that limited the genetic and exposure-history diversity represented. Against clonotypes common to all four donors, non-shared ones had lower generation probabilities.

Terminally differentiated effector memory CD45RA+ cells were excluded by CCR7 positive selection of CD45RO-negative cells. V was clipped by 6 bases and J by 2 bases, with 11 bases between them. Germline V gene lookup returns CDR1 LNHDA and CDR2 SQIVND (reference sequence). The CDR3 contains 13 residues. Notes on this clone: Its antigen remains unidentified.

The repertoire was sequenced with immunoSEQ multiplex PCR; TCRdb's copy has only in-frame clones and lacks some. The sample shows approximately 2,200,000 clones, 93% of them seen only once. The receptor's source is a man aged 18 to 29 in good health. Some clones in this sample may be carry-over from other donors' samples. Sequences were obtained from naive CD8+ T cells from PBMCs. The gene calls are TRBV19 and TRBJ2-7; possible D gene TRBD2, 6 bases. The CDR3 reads CASRRGPAYEQYF. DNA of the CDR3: TGTGCCAGTAGGCGGGGACCGGCCTACGAGCAGTACTTC.